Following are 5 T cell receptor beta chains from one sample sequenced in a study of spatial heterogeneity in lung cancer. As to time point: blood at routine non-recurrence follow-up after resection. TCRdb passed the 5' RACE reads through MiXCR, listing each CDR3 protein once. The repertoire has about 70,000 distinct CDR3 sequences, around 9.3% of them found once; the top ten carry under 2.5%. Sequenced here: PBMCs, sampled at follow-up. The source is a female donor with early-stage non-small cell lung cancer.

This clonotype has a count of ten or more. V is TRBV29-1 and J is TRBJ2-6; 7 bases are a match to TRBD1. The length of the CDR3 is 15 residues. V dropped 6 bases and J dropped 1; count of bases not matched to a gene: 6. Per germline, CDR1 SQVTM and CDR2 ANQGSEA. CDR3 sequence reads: CSVAQGLSGANVLTF. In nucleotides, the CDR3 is TGCAGCGTCGCACAGGGGTTGTCTGGGGCCAACGTCCTGACTTTC.

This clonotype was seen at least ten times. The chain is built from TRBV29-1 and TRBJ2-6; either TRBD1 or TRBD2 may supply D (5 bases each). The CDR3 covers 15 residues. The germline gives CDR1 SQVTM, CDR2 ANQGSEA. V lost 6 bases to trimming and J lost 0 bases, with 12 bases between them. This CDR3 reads CSVRLGDSGANVLTF. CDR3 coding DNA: TGCAGCGTCCGATTGGGGGACTCTGGGGCCAACGTCCTGACTTTC.

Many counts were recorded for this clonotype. DNA for the CDR3: TGTGCCAGCTCACCACTCACTCCACCATCGAACACTGAAGCTTTCTTT. Residues: CASSPLTPPSNTEAFF. The J gene is TRBJ1-1, the V gene TRBV18; D gene ambiguous. Germline loops: CDR1 KGHSH, CDR2 LQKENI. V was cut by 1 base and J by 1 base, with 13 bases left in between. The CDR3 has 16 residues.

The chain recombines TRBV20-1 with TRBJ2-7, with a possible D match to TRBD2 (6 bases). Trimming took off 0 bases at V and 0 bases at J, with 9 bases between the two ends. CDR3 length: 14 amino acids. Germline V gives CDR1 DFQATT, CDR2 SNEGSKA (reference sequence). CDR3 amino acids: CSARDPGGSYEQYF. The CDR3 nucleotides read TGCAGTGCTAGAGATCCCGGGGGCTCCTACGAGCAGTACTTC.

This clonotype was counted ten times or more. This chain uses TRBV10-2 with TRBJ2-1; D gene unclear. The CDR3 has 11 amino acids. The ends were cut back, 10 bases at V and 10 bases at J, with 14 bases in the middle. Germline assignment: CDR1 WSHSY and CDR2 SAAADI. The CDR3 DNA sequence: TGCGCCACCGACAAGGCAGGAGAGCAGTTCTTC. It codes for CATDKAGEQFF.